The 5 T cell receptor beta chains below come from one sample, sequenced in a study of CXCR3-negative and CXCR3-positive naive CD8 T cells. With UMI labels, 5' RACE was used to prepare the TRB cDNA libraries. TCRdb re-called the 5' RACE reads and shows each CDR3 protein once, DNA omitted. This table lists roughly 70,000 distinct CDR3 sequences. Sequenced material: naive CXCR3- CD8+ T cells from blood. Sample subset: CD45RO-CCR7+CD27+CD95- naive CD8+ T cells lacking CXCR3 (TNR3-). The receptor source for this set is a human donor in good health. Some clones in this sample may be carry-over from other donors' samples.

This chain connects TRBV20-1 to TRBJ1-2; TCRdb lists TRBD1, though no DNA is available to test this call. The V gene's germline CDR1 is DFQATT and CDR2 SNEGSKA (reference sequence). The length of the CDR3 is 15 residues. The CDR3 here is CSAREEDRELYGYTF.

V is TRBV7-9 and J is TRBJ2-1. CDR3 length equals 14 residues. Germline CDR1 and CDR2: SEHNR and FQNEAQ (reference sequence). The CDR3 reads CASSLVRGYNEQFF. Using reference TRBV7-9 and TRBJ2-1 for the parts outside the CDR3, the full variable domain is DTGVSQNPRHKITKRGQNVTFRCDPISEHNRLYWYRQTLGQGPEFLTYFQNEAQLEKSRLLSDRFSAERPKGSFSTLEIQRTEQGDSAMYLCASSLVRGYNEQFFGPGTRLTVL.

The rearrangement joins TRBV20-1 to TRBJ2-7. Germline V lookup: CDR1 DFQATT, CDR2 SNEGSKA (reference sequence). The CDR3 is 14 amino acids. The chain's CDR3 is CSARDSNTNYEQYF.

The CDR3 loop reads CSAAGDSGWPSTDTQYF. V and J are TRBV20-1 and TRBJ2-3; TCRdb reports TRBD2, a call that lacks DNA to check it against. The germline V gene encodes CDR1 DFQATT and CDR2 SNEGSKA (reference sequence). This CDR3 contains 17 residues.

J is TRBJ2-6 and V is TRBV5-1. The CDR3 contains 13 residues. Germline lookup yields CDR1 SGHRS and CDR2 YFSETQ. CDR3 protein: CASSLTGANVLTF.